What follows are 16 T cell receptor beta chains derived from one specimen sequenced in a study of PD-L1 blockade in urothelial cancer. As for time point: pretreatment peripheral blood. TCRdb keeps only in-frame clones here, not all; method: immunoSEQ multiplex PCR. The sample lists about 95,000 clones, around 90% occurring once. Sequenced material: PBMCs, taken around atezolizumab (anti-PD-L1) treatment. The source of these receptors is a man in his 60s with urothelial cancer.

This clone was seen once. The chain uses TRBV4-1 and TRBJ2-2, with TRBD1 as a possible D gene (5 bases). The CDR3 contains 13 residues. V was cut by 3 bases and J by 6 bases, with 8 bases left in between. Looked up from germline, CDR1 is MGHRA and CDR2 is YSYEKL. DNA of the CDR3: TGCGCCAGCAGCCAGGGGCTACCCGGGGAGCTGTTTTTT. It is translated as CASSQGLPGELFF.

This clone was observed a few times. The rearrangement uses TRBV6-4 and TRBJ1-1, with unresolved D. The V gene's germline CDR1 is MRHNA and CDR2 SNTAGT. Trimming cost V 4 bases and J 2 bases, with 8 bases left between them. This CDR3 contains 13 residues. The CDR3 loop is CASSVSSNTEAFF. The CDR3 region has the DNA TGTGCCAGCAGTGTTAGCTCAAACACTGAAGCTTTCTTT.

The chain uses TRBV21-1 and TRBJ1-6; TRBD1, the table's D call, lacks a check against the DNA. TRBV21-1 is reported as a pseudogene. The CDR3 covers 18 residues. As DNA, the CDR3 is TGTGCCAGCAGCGTTCCGGGACAGGGGGCCGCCTATAATTCACCCCTCCACTTT. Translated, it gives CASSVPGQGAAYNSPLHF.

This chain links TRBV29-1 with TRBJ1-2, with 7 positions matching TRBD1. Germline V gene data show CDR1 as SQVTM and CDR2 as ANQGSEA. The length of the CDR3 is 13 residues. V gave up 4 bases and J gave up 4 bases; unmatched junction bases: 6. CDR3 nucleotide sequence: TGCAGCGTTGGTGGACAGGACAGCTATGGCTACACCTTC. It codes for CSVGGQDSYGYTF.

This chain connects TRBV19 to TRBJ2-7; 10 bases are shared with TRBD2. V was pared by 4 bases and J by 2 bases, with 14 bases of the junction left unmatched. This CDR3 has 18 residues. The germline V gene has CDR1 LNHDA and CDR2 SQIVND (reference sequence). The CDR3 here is CASSKASGSVRGPYEQYF. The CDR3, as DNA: TGTGCCAGTAGTAAGGCTAGCGGGAGTGTGAGAGGGCCCTACGAGCAGTACTTC.

CDR3 protein: CASSLSASRVYEQYF. The DNA for the CDR3 is TGCGCCAGCAGCTTGTCTGCTAGCCGTGTCTACGAGCAGTACTTC. The V call is TRBV5-1, the J call TRBJ2-7; D is perhaps TRBD2 (5 bases). Germline V CDR1 and CDR2: SGHRS, YFSETQ. This CDR3 contains 15 residues. V was cut by 1 base and J by 3 bases, with 14 bases left in between.

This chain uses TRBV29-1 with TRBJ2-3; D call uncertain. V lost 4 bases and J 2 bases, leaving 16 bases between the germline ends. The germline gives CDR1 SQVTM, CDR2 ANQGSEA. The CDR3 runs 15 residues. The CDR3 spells CSVASGATDTDTQYF. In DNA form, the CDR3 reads TGCAGCGTTGCCTCAGGTGCCACAGACACAGATACGCAGTATTTT.

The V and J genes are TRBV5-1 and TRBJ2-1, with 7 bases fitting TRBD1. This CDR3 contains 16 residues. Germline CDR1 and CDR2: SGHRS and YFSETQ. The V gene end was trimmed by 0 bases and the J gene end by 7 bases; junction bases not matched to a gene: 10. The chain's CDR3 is CASSLVRDSLKNEQFF. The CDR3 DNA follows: TGCGCCAGCAGCTTGGTCCGGGACAGCCTTAAGAATGAGCAGTTCTTC.

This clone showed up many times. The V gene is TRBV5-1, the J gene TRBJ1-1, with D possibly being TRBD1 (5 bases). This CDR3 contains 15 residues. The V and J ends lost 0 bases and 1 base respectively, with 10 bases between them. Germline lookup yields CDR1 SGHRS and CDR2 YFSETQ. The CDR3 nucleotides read TGCGCCAGCAGCTTGGCCGGGGGTGAGAACACTGAAGCTTTCTTT. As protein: CASSLAGGENTEAFF.

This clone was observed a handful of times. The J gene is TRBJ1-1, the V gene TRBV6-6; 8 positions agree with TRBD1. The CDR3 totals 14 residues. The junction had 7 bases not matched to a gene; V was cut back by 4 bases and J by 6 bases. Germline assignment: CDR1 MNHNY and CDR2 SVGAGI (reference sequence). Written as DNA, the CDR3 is TGTGCCAGCAGTTCCCAGGGGGCCGGCGCTGAAGCTTTCTTT. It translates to CASSSQGAGAEAFF.

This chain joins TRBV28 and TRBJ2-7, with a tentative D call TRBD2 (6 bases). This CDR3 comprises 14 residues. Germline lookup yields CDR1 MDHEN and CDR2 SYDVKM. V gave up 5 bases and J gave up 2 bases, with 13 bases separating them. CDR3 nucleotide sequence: TGTGCCAGCAGTCGAGACGGGGGAACCTACGAGCAGTACTTC. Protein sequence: CASSRDGGTYEQYF.

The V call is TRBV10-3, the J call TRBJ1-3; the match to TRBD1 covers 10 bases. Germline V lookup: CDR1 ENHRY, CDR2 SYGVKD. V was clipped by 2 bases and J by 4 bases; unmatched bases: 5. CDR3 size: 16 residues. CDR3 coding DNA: TGTGCCATCAGTGAGAGGACAGGGGGGCTGGGAAACACCATATATTTT. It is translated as CAISERTGGLGNTIYF.

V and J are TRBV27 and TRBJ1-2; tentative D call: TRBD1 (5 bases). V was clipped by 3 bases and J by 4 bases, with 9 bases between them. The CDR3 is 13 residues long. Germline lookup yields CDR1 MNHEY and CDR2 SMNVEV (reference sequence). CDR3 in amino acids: CASSFGTSYGYTF. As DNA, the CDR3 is TGTGCCAGCAGTTTTGGGACTTCCTATGGCTACACCTTC.

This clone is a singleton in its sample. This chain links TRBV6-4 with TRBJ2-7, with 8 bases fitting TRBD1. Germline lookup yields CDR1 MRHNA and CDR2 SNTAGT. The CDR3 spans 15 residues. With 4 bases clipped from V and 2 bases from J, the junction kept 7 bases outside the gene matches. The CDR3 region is CASSVEGQGTYEQYF. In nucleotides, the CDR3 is TGTGCCAGCAGTGTCGAAGGACAGGGAACCTACGAGCAGTACTTC.

This CDR3 is CASSGGTFQETQYF. The CDR3 bases are TGTGCCAGCAGCGGCGGGACTTTTCAAGAGACCCAGTACTTC. The chain couples TRBV4-2 to TRBJ2-5; a possible D gene is TRBD2 (6 bases). Germline V lookup: CDR1 LGHNA, CDR2 YNFKEQ. Trimming shortened V by 5 bases and J by 2 bases, and 12 bases separated the two germline ends. The CDR3 runs 14 residues.

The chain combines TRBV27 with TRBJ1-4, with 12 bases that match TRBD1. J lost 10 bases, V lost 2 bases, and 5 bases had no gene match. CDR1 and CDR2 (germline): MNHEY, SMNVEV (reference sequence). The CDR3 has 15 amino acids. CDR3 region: CASSLGDRGLGKLFF. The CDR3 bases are TGTGCCAGCAGTTTAGGGGACAGGGGGCTCGGAAAACTGTTTTTT.